The next 18 T cell receptor beta chains were all read from a single sample in a study of blood T cell repertoires in COVID-19. The repertoire was sequenced with immunoSEQ multiplex PCR; TCRdb's copy has only in-frame clones and lacks some. The repertoire holds 60,000 to 70,000 clones, with roughly 80% as singletons. The sample was peripheral blood. These receptors came from a man aged 55 to 70 with acute or convalescent COVID-19.

V and J are TRBV2 and TRBJ2-7; TRBD2 might be the D (6 bases). This CDR3 contains 15 residues. Trimming stripped 0 bases from V and 0 bases from J, with 9 bases between. Germline-derived CDR1 and CDR2 are SNHLY and FYNNEI. CDR3 nucleotide sequence: TGTGCCAGCAGTGAAGCCTGGGACTCCTCCTACGAGCAGTACTTC. Translating it yields CASSEAWDSSYEQYF.

The CDR3 DNA reads as TGCGCCAGCAGCATCGGACAGCCTGGAATTCAGTACTTC. Translating gives CASSIGQPGIQYF. The chain links TRBV5-1 to TRBJ2-4, with a possible D match to TRBD1 (6 bases). The V end was cut by 4 bases, the J end by 10 bases, with 15 bases between. This CDR3 is 13 amino acids long. Germline CDR1 and CDR2: SGHRS and YFSETQ.

The rearrangement links TRBV18 to TRBJ2-7; 8 positions match TRBD1. The trim removed 6 bases at V and 2 bases at J, leaving 6 bases unmatched. The CDR3 length is 14 residues. Germline CDR1 is KGHSH and CDR2 is LQKENI. CDR3 sequence reads: CASSRGPETYEQYV. CDR3 nucleotides: TGTGCCAGCTCCAGGGGGCCGGAGACCTACGAGCAGTACGTC.

The V call is TRBV19, the J call TRBJ1-3; D is unclear. Per the germline V gene, CDR1 is LNHDA and CDR2 is SQIVND (reference sequence). There are 12 residues in the CDR3. With 6 bases removed from V and 3 bases from J, the gap between germline ends came to 6 bases. The DNA of the CDR3 is TGTGCCAGTAGCTCCGGTGGAAACACCATATATTTT. It codes for CASSSGGNTIYF.

The gene calls are TRBV4-3 and TRBJ1-4; D might be TRBD1 (5 bases). The CDR3 is made up of 14 amino acids. With 1 base removed from V and 5 bases from J, the gap between germline ends came to 8 bases. Germline CDR1 is LGHNA and CDR2 is YSLEER. CDR3 sequence reads: CASSQVSGNEKLFF. The CDR3 DNA is TGCGCCAGCAGCCAAGTCTCAGGGAATGAAAAACTGTTTTTT.

The V call is TRBV18, the J call TRBJ1-2; D uncertain. CDR1 is KGHSH, CDR2 LQKENI, per germline. With 5 bases removed from V and 7 bases from J, the gap between germline ends came to 14 bases. The CDR3 has 13 residues. The CDR3 sequence: CASSSLNGGGYTF. The CDR3 nucleotides read TGTGCCAGCTCATCCCTCAACGGCGGTGGCTACACCTTC.

The rearrangement uses TRBV5-4 and TRBJ1-2; D may be TRBD1 (5 bases). V lost 0 bases and J lost 2, with 8 bases in between. Germline CDR1 and CDR2: SGHNT and YYREEE (reference sequence). There are 14 residues in the CDR3. The CDR3 is CASSLETENYGYTF. The CDR3 DNA is TGTGCCAGCAGCTTGGAGACAGAGAACTATGGCTACACCTTC.

V gene TRBV6-4 combines with J gene TRBJ2-1, with D unresolved. CDR1 is MRHNA and CDR2 is SNTAGT in the germline V gene. This CDR3 region has 13 residues. The V end was cut by 4 bases, the J end by 8 bases, with 12 bases between. The DNA of the CDR3 is TGTGCCAGCAGTGGGAGTGAGGTGGATGAGCAGTTCTTC. Its translation is CASSGSEVDEQFF.

The chain is built from TRBV5-4 and TRBJ1-4; 8 bases agree with TRBD1. The junction had 3 bases not matched to a gene; V was cut back by 4 bases and J by 4 bases. CDR3 length: 14 amino acids. Germline V gene sequence: CDR1 SGHNT, CDR2 YYREEE (reference sequence). In DNA form, the CDR3 reads TGTGCCAGCAGCCAGGGACAGGATAATGAAAAACTGTTTTTT. The encoded protein is CASSQGQDNEKLFF.

On this clone itself: A clone one base away is much larger, so this may be a read error. This CDR3 reads CVSSEALAGPYGYTF. The DNA for the CDR3 is TGTGTCAGCAGTGAAGCGTTAGCGGGACCCTATGGCTACACCTTC. The chain recombines TRBV6-1 with TRBJ1-2; D may be TRBD1 (5 bases). CDR1 is MNHNS, CDR2 SASEGT, per germline. The CDR3 runs 15 residues.

This chain uses TRBV15 with TRBJ1-2; D possibly corresponds to TRBD1 (6 bases). V dropped 2 bases and J dropped 7 bases, with 14 bases sitting between them. The CDR3 has 14 amino acids. CDR1 and CDR2 (germline): LNHNV, YYDKDF (reference sequence). The CDR3 reads CATSRSGTRTGYTF. CDR3 DNA: TGTGCCACCAGCAGATCCGGGACAAGGACTGGCTACACCTTC.

This chain joins TRBV4-2 and TRBJ1-4, with D uncertain. V shed 2 bases and J shed 8 bases, with 15 bases lying between them. The CDR3 loop spans 15 amino acids. Germline V gene sequence: CDR1 LGHNA, CDR2 YNFKEQ. The CDR3 nucleotides read TGTGCCAGCAGCCAACCAGGAGGGCTTCGAGAAAAACTGTTTTTT. Translating gives CASSQPGGLREKLFF.

This clone appeared once. The rearrangement uses TRBV3-1 (or the pseudogene TRBV3-2) and TRBJ2-7, with 7 bases that match TRBD1. There are 14 residues in the CDR3. Germline lookup yields CDR1 LGHDT and CDR2 YNNKEL (reference sequence). V lost 1 base to trimming and J lost 3 bases; unmatched junction nucleotides: 3. CDR3 bases: TGTGCCAGCAGCCAAGGTCCAGGGGGCTACGAGCAGTACTTC. Translated, it gives CASSQGPGGYEQYF.

J is TRBJ2-1 and V is TRBV27; TRBD2 is a possible D gene (6 bases). This CDR3 comprises 15 residues. The V gene lost 0 bases and the J gene lost 0 bases, with 6 bases spanning the gap. Germline assignment: CDR1 MNHEY and CDR2 SMNVEV (reference sequence). CDR3 DNA sequence: TGTGCCAGCAGTTTATCGGGGGGCTCCTACAATGAGCAGTTCTTC. Residues: CASSLSGGSYNEQFF.

This chain links TRBV6-1 with TRBJ1-5; D uncertain. The CDR3 is 15 residues long. Germline V CDR1 and CDR2: MNHNS, SASEGT. The ends were cut back, 2 bases at V and 0 bases at J, with 8 bases in the middle. CDR3 nucleotides: TGTGCCAGCAGTGAACAACAGATTAGCAATCAGCCCCAGCATTTT. Encoded protein: CASSEQQISNQPQHF.

This clone was counted between two and nine times. The chain has TRBV11-3 and TRBJ2-7, with 8 bases identical to TRBD1. The junction had 1 base not matched to a gene; V was cut back by 0 bases and J by 6 bases. This CDR3 is built from 13 residues. Germline V lookup: CDR1 SGHNT, CDR2 YENEEA. CDR3 in DNA: TGTGCCAGCAGCTTAGAAACAGGGGGCGAGCAGTACGTC. This encodes CASSLETGGEQYV.

A single count supports this clone. The chain recombines TRBV10-1 with TRBJ2-7, with TRBD1 matching 8 bases. The CDR3 covers 14 residues. V lost 0 bases, J lost 5 bases, and 3 bases stayed unmatched. Per germline, CDR1 WNHNN and CDR2 SYGVQD (reference sequence). The CDR3 DNA follows: TGCGCCAGCAGTGAGTCGGGACAGGCCGACGAGCAGTACGTC. The encoded protein is CASSESGQADEQYV.

The V and J genes are TRBV5-1 and TRBJ1-6; 9 bases match TRBD1. J gave up 7 bases and V 4 bases, and 6 bases lay outside the gene matches. This CDR3 comprises 15 residues. Germline CDR1 and CDR2: SGHRS and YFSETQ. CDR3 nucleotide sequence: TGCGCCAGCAGCCCAAGACAGGGGGTAAATTCACCCCTCCACTTT. It translates to CASSPRQGVNSPLHF.